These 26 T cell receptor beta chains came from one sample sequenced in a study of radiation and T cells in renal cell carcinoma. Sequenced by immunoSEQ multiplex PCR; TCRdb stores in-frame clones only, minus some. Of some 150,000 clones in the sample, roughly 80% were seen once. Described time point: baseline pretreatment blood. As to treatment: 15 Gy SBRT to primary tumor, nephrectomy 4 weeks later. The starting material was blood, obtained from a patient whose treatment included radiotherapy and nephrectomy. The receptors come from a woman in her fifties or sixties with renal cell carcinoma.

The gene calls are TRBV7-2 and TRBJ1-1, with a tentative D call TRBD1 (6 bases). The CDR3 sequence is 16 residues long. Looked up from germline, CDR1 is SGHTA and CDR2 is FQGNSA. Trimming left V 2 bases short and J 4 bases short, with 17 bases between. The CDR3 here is CASSLSQGKIVTEAFF. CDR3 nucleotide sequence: TGTGCCAGCAGCTTATCCCAGGGGAAGATCGTCACTGAAGCTTTCTTT.

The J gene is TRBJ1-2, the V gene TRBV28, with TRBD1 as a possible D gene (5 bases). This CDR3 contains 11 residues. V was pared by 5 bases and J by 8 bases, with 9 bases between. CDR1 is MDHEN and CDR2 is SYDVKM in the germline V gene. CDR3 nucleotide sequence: TGTGCCAGCAGTCGGTGGGGCGGCTACACCTTC. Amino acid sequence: CASSRWGGYTF.

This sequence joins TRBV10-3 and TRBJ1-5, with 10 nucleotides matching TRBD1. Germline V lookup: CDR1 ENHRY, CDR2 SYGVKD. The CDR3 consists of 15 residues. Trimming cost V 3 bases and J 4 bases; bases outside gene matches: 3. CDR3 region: CAISDGGQGNQPQHF. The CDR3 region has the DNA TGTGCCATCAGTGATGGGGGACAGGGGAATCAGCCCCAGCATTTT.

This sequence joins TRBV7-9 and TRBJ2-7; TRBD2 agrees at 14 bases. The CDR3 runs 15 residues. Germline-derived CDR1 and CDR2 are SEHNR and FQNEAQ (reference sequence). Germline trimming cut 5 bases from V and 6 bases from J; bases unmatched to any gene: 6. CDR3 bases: TGTGCCAGCAGCCCGCCCGGGACTAGCGGGAGCGAGCAGTACTTC. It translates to CASSPPGTSGSEQYF.

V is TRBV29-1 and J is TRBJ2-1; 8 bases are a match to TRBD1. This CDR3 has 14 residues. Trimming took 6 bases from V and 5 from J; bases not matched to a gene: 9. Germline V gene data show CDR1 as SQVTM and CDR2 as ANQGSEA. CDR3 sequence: CSVADRGQNNEQFF. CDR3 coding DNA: TGCAGCGTCGCTGACAGGGGCCAGAACAATGAGCAGTTCTTC.

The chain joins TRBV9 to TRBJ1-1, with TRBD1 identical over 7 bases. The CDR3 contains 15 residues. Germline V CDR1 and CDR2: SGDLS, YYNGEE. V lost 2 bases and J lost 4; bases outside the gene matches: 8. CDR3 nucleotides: TGTGCCAGCAGCGTCAGGGGGGTTAAGGGCACTGAAGCTTTCTTT. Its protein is CASSVRGVKGTEAFF. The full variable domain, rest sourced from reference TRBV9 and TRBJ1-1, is DSGVTQTPKHLITATGQRVTLRCSPRSGDLSVYWYQQSLDQGLQFLIQYYNGEERAKGNILERFSAQQFPDLHSELNLSSLELGDSALYFCASSVRGVKGTEAFFGQGTRLTVV.

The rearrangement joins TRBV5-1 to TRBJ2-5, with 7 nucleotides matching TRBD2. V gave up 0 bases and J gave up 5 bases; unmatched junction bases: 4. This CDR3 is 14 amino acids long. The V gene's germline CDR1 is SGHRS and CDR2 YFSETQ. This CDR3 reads CASSLVGRSETQYF. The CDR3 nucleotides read TGCGCCAGCAGCTTGGTCGGGAGGTCGGAGACCCAGTACTTC.

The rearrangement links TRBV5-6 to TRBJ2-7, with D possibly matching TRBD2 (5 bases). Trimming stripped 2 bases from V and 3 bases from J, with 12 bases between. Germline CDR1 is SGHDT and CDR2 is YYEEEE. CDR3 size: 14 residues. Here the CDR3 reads CASSFGLAIYEQYF. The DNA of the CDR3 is TGTGCCAGCAGCTTTGGACTCGCAATCTACGAGCAGTACTTC. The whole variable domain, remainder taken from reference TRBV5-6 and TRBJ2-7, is DAGVTQSPTHLIKTRGQQVTLRCSPKSGHDTVSWYQQALGQGPQFIFQYYEEEERQRGNFPDRFSGHQFPNYSSELNVNALLLGDSALYLCASSFGLAIYEQYFGPGTRLTVT.

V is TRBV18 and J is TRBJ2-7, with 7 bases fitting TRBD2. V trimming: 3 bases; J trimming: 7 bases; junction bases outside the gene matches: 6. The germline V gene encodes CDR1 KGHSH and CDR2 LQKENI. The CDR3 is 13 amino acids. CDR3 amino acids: CASSPMTAGEQYF. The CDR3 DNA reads TGTGCCAGCTCACCTATGACAGCGGGGGAGCAGTACTTC.

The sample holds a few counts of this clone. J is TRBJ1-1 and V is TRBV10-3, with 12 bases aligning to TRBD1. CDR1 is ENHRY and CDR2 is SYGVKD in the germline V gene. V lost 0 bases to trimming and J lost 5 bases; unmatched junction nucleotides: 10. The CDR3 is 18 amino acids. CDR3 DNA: TGTGCCATCAGTGAGTCGAGCGGGACAGGGGGCGATGAAACTGAAGCTTTCTTT. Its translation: CAISESSGTGGDETEAFF.

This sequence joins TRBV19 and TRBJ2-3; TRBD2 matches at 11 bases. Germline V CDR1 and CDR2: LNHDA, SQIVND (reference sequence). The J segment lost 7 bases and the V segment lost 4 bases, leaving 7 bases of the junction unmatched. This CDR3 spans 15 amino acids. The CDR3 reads CASSTSSGGRYTQYF. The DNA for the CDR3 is TGTGCCAGTAGTACTTCTAGCGGGGGGCGATATACGCAGTATTTT.

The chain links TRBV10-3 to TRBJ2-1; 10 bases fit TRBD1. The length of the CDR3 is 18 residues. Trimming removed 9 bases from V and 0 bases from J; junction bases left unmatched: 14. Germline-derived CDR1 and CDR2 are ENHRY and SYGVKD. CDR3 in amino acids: CAITLTGGKLSSYNEQFF. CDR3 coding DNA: TGTGCCATAACATTGACAGGGGGCAAATTGAGCTCCTACAATGAGCAGTTCTTC.

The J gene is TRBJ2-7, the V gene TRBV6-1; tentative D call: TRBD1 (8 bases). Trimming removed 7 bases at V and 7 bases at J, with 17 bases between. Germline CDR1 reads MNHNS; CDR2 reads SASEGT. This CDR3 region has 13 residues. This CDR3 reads CASIYRGGIEQYF. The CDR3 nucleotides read TGTGCCAGCATATACAGGGGGGGAATAGAGCAGTACTTC.

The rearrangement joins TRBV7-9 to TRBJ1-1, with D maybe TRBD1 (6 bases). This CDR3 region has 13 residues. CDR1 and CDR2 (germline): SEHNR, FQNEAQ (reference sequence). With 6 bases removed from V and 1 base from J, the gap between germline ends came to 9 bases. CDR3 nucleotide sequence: TGTGCCAGCAGTCCGACAGGGAACACTGAAGCTTTCTTT. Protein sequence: CASSPTGNTEAFF.

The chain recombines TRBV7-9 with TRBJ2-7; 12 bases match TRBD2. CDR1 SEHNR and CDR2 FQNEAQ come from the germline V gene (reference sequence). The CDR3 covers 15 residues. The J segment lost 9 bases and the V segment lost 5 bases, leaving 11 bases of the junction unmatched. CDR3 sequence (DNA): TGTGCCAGCAGCGCGACTAGCGGGAGTGATGTGGGGCAGTACTTC. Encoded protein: CASSATSGSDVGQYF.

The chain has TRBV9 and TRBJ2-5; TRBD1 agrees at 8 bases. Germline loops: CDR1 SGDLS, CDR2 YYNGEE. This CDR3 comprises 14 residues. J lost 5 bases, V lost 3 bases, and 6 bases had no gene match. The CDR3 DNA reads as TGTGCCAGCAGCGAAGAGGACAGGGCGGAGACCCAGTACTTC. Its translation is CASSEEDRAETQYF.

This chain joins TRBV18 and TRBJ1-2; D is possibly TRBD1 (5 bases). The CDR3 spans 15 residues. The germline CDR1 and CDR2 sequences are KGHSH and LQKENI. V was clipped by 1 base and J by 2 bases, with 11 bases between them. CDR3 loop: CASSPQGLLNYGYTF. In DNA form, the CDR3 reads TGTGCCAGCTCACCACAGGGGCTCCTAAACTATGGCTACACCTTC.

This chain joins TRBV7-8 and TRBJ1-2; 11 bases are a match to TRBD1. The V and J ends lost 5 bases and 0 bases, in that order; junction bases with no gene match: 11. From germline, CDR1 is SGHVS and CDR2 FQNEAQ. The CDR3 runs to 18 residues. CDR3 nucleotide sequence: TGTGCCAGCAGCAAAAAAGGCGGACAGGGGGCCCCTAACTATGGCTACACCTTC. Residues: CASSKKGGQGAPNYGYTF.

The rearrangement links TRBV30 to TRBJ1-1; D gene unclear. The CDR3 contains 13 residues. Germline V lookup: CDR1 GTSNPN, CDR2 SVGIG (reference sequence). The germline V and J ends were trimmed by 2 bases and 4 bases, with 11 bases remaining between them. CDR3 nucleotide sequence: TGTGCCTGGAGTATCAGGTTGGGCACTGAAGCTTTCTTT. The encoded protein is CAWSIRLGTEAFF.

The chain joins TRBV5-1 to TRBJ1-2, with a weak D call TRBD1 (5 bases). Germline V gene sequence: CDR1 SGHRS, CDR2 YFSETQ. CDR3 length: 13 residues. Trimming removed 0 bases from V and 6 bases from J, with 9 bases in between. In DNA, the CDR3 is TGCGCCAGCAGCTTGGTAAGGGGAGATGGCTACACCTTC. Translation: CASSLVRGDGYTF.

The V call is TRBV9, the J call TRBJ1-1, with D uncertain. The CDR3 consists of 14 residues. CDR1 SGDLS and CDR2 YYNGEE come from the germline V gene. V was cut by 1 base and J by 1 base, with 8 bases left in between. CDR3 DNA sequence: TGTGCCAGCAGCGTATTTGCTGGGAACACTGAAGCTTTCTTT. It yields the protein CASSVFAGNTEAFF. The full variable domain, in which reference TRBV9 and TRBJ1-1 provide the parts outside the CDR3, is DSGVTQTPKHLITATGQRVTLRCSPRSGDLSVYWYQQSLDQGLQFLIQYYNGEERAKGNILERFSAQQFPDLHSELNLSSLELGDSALYFCASSVFAGNTEAFFGQGTRLTVV.

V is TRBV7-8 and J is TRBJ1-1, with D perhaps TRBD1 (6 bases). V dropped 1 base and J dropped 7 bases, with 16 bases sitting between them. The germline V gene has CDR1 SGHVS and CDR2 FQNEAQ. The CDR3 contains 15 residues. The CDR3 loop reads CASSLVIGGSNEAFF. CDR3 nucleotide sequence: TGTGCCAGCAGCTTAGTGATTGGGGGCAGTAATGAAGCTTTCTTT.

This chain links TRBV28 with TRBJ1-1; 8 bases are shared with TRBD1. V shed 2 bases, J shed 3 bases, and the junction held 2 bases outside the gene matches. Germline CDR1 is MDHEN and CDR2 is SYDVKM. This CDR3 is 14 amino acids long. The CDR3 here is CASSLEGQDTEAFF. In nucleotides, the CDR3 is TGTGCCAGCAGTTTAGAGGGACAGGACACTGAAGCTTTCTTT.

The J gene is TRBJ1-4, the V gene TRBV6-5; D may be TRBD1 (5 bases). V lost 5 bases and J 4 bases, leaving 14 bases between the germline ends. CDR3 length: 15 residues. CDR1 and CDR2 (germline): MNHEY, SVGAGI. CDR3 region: CASSLRQRINEKLFF. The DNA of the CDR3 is TGTGCCAGCAGTCTACGACAGAGGATTAATGAAAAACTGTTTTTT.

Here the CDR3 DNA reads TGTGCCAGCAGCCGTAACACCGGGGAGCTGTTTTTT. The encoded protein is CASSRNTGELFF. This chain connects TRBV9 to TRBJ2-2; D is undetermined. The CDR3 spans 12 residues. V was shortened by 4 bases and J by 2 bases, with 3 bases between the two germline ends. Germline lookup yields CDR1 SGDLS and CDR2 YYNGEE.

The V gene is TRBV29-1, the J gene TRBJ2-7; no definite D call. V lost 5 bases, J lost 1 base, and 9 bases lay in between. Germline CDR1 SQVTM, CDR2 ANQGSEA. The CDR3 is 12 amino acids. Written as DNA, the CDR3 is TGCAGCGTTCAGGTGGGATCCTACGAGCAGTACTTC. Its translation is CSVQVGSYEQYF.